The rows below give T cell receptor beta chains drawn from one sample of a study of shared clonotypes between healthy human individuals. This table comes from immunoSEQ multiplex PCR, and its TCRdb copy is limited to in-frame clones, with some not included. The sample yields roughly 520,000 clones, around 95% seen once. Material for sequencing was naive CD4+ T cells sorted from blood. The receptors were gathered from a woman aged 25 to 45 in good health. Both conserved end residues are part of each CDR3. The order of the fields is CDR3 DNA, CDR3 protein, D gene, clone size, J gene, CDR3 length, V gene. D genes are given only for firm matches. Rows may omit the clone size; those that give it use once, few, many or a size class.

CDR3nt: TGCGCCAGCAGCCAAGATGACAGGGGTCCATATGGCTACACCTTC
CDR3aa: CASSQDDRGPYGYTF
d_gene: TRBD1
abundance: .
j_gene: TRBJ1-2
len: 15
v_gene: TRBV4-1

CDR3nt: TGTGCCAGCAGCTTACCGGGACAGCAGTATGGCTACACCTTC
CDR3aa: CASSLPGQQYGYTF
d_gene: TRBD1
abundance: .
j_gene: TRBJ1-2
len: 14
v_gene: TRBV5-4

CDR3nt: TGTGCCAGCACCGAGGACTCAGGGGGCTCCTACGAGCAGTACTTC
CDR3aa: CASTEDSGGSYEQYF
d_gene: TRBD1
abundance: .
j_gene: TRBJ2-7
len: 15
v_gene: TRBV6-5

CDR3nt: TGTGCCAGCAGCTTAGGCGAGCGGCAAGCTTTCTTT
CDR3aa: CASSLGERQAFF
d_gene: .
abundance: .
j_gene: TRBJ1-1
len: 12
v_gene: TRBV7-9

CDR3nt: TGTGCCAGCAGACTGGGGGTCCCCTCCTACGAGCAGTACTTC
CDR3aa: CASRLGVPSYEQYF
d_gene: .
abundance: .
j_gene: TRBJ2-7
len: 14
v_gene: TRBV2

CDR3nt: TGTGCCAGCAGTAAGGGACTAGCGGAGATCGCCCAGTACTTC
CDR3aa: CASSKGLAEIAQYF
d_gene: TRBD2
abundance: .
j_gene: TRBJ2-5
len: 14
v_gene: TRBV2

CDR3nt: TGTGCCAGCGGCTCGGGACAGGGGATTGTCACTGAAGCTTTCTTT
CDR3aa: CASGSGQGIVTEAFF
d_gene: TRBD1
abundance: .
j_gene: TRBJ1-1
len: 15
v_gene: TRBV28

CDR3nt: TGCAGCGCGGGAGACAGGGGTTATTCCGGGGAGCTGTTTTTT
CDR3aa: CSAGDRGYSGELFF
d_gene: TRBD1
abundance: .
j_gene: TRBJ2-2
len: 14
v_gene: TRBV29-1

CDR3nt: TGTGCCAGTAGCTTGACTAGCGTCAACAATGAGCAGTTCTTC
CDR3aa: CASSLTSVNNEQFF
d_gene: TRBD2
abundance: .
j_gene: TRBJ2-1
len: 14
v_gene: TRBV19

CDR3nt: TGTGCCATCAGTGAGCTATCTTCTAGCACAGATACGCAGTATTTT
CDR3aa: CAISELSSSTDTQYF
d_gene: .
abundance: .
j_gene: TRBJ2-3
len: 15
v_gene: TRBV10-3

CDR3nt: TGTGCCAGCAGTTTGGACCAAGAGACCCAGTACTTC
CDR3aa: CASSLDQETQYF
d_gene: .
abundance: .
j_gene: TRBJ2-5
len: 12
v_gene: TRBV28

CDR3nt: TGTGCCAGCAGCTTAGCGCTTGAGGGCCCTGAAGCTTTCTTT
CDR3aa: CASSLALEGPEAFF
d_gene: .
abundance: .
j_gene: TRBJ1-1
len: 14
v_gene: TRBV7-2

CDR3nt: TGCGCCAGCAGCTTGGGACAGGCGAGTTTCTACGAGCAGTACTTC
CDR3aa: CASSLGQASFYEQYF
d_gene: .
abundance: .
j_gene: TRBJ2-7
len: 15
v_gene: TRBV5-1

CDR3nt: TGTGCCAGCACACGGGAGCAGTACTTC
CDR3aa: CASTREQYF
d_gene: .
abundance: .
j_gene: TRBJ2-7
len: 9
v_gene: TRBV2

CDR3nt: TGTGCCAGCAGTTATAGTGGGAAAGGTGGAGAGACCCAGTACTTC
CDR3aa: CASSYSGKGGETQYF
d_gene: .
abundance: .
j_gene: TRBJ2-5
len: 15
v_gene: TRBV6-5

CDR3nt: TGTGCCAGTTCGGGGGAGGGGACAGATACGCAGTATTTT
CDR3aa: CASSGEGTDTQYF
d_gene: TRBD2
abundance: .
j_gene: TRBJ2-3
len: 13
v_gene: TRBV6-5

CDR3nt: TGTGCCAGCAGCCCGGGGGACTATGAACACGAGCAGTACTTC
CDR3aa: CASSPGDYEHEQYF
d_gene: TRBD2
abundance: .
j_gene: TRBJ2-7
len: 14
v_gene: TRBV6-6

CDR3nt: TGTGCCAGCAGCCTTGAAAACAGGGGGGCAGGGAGGGAGACCCAGTACTTC
CDR3aa: CASSLENRGAGRETQYF
d_gene: TRBD1
abundance: .
j_gene: TRBJ2-5
len: 17
v_gene: TRBV28

CDR3nt: TGCGCCAGCAGGCGGGACAGGGCTAATGAAAAACTGTTTTTT
CDR3aa: CASRRDRANEKLFF
d_gene: TRBD1
abundance: .
j_gene: TRBJ1-4
len: 14
v_gene: TRBV4-1

CDR3nt: TGTGCCAGCTCACCACCGCGGGCCTCGAACACTGAAGCTTTCTTT
CDR3aa: CASSPPRASNTEAFF
d_gene: .
abundance: .
j_gene: TRBJ1-1
len: 15
v_gene: TRBV18

CDR3nt: TGTGCCAGCAGCCAGATAGCAGGGGTCAATGAGCAGTTCTTC
CDR3aa: CASSQIAGVNEQFF
d_gene: .
abundance: .
j_gene: TRBJ2-1
len: 14
v_gene: TRBV7-3

CDR3nt: TGCAGCGCCAAGACCGGCGGGAGCGACGAGCAGTACTTC
CDR3aa: CSAKTGGSDEQYF
d_gene: TRBD2
abundance: .
j_gene: TRBJ2-7
len: 13
v_gene: TRBV29-1

CDR3nt: TGTGCCAGCAGCTTAGCGGGAGGCTACAATGAGCAGTTCTTC
CDR3aa: CASSLAGGYNEQFF
d_gene: TRBD2
abundance: .
j_gene: TRBJ2-1
len: 14
v_gene: TRBV11-3

CDR3nt: TGTGCCAGCAGTTTCGACCAGCCTTCCTACGAGCAGTACTTC
CDR3aa: CASSFDQPSYEQYF
d_gene: .
abundance: .
j_gene: TRBJ2-7
len: 14
v_gene: TRBV28

CDR3nt: TGCGCCAGCACTACAGGGTGGGATGAGCAGTTCTTC
CDR3aa: CASTTGWDEQFF
d_gene: .
abundance: .
j_gene: TRBJ2-1
len: 12
v_gene: TRBV10-2

CDR3nt: TGCGCCAGCAGCTCCCCCCCTAGCGGGAGTCGTACGCAGTATTTT
CDR3aa: CASSSPPSGSRTQYF
d_gene: TRBD2
abundance: .
j_gene: TRBJ2-3
len: 15
v_gene: TRBV5-1

CDR3nt: TGTGCCAGCCGGTCACGGGCGCCTGAAGCTTTCTTT
CDR3aa: CASRSRAPEAFF
d_gene: .
abundance: .
j_gene: TRBJ1-1
len: 12
v_gene: TRBV6-5

CDR3nt: TGTGCCAGCAGCTTGGAATACGAGCAGTACTTC
CDR3aa: CASSLEYEQYF
d_gene: .
abundance: once
j_gene: TRBJ2-7
len: 11
v_gene: TRBV5-5

CDR3nt: TGCGCCAGCAGCTTGGGAGGGGGCACTGAAGCTTTCTTT
CDR3aa: CASSLGGGTEAFF
d_gene: .
abundance: .
j_gene: TRBJ1-1
len: 13
v_gene: TRBV5-1

CDR3nt: TGTGCCAGTAGAAAAGGTAGGGGACGGGGGATGAACACTGAAGCTTTCTTT
CDR3aa: CASRKGRGRGMNTEAFF
d_gene: .
abundance: .
j_gene: TRBJ1-1
len: 17
v_gene: TRBV19

CDR3nt: TGTGCCATCAGTGAGAGGACAGTTGGGGCTTTCTTT
CDR3aa: CAISERTVGAFF
d_gene: .
abundance: .
j_gene: TRBJ1-1
len: 12
v_gene: TRBV10-3

CDR3nt: TGTGCCGGTGGGGGGTCCGCAACTAATGAAAAACTGTTTTTT
CDR3aa: CAGGGSATNEKLFF
d_gene: .
abundance: .
j_gene: TRBJ1-4
len: 14
v_gene: TRBV28

CDR3nt: TGCGCCAGCAGCCAAGCCGCAAGGACAGGGGGCAAGTACAATGAGCAGTTCTTC
CDR3aa: CASSQAARTGGKYNEQFF
d_gene: TRBD1
abundance: .
j_gene: TRBJ2-1
len: 18
v_gene: TRBV4-1

CDR3nt: TGTGCCAGCAGCGTGGACAGGAACTATGGCTACACCTTC
CDR3aa: CASSVDRNYGYTF
d_gene: TRBD1
abundance: .
j_gene: TRBJ1-2
len: 13
v_gene: TRBV5-4

CDR3nt: TGTGCCAGCTCACCACGGGGACCAACTAATGAAAAACTGTTTTTT
CDR3aa: CASSPRGPTNEKLFF
d_gene: .
abundance: .
j_gene: TRBJ1-4
len: 15
v_gene: TRBV18

CDR3nt: TGCGCCAGCAGCGGCGGGAATCGCGAAAAACTGTTTTTT
CDR3aa: CASSGGNREKLFF
d_gene: .
abundance: .
j_gene: TRBJ1-4
len: 13
v_gene: TRBV5-1

CDR3nt: TGTGCCAGCAGTTCCACAGGGGGCGCGCTCTACAATGAGCAGTTCTTC
CDR3aa: CASSSTGGALYNEQFF
d_gene: TRBD1
abundance: .
j_gene: TRBJ2-1
len: 16
v_gene: TRBV27

CDR3nt: TGTGCCAGCAGTGAAGAGGGACACAGTACCTACGAGCAGTACTTC
CDR3aa: CASSEEGHSTYEQYF
d_gene: .
abundance: .
j_gene: TRBJ2-7
len: 15
v_gene: TRBV2

CDR3nt: TGTGCCAGTAGTGAGCAGGGATACAATGAGCAGTTCTTC
CDR3aa: CASSEQGYNEQFF
d_gene: .
abundance: .
j_gene: TRBJ2-1
len: 13
v_gene: TRBV19

CDR3nt: TGCAGCGTTGAAGATGAGGGTGCCGTTAGCGAGCAGTACTTC
CDR3aa: CSVEDEGAVSEQYF
d_gene: .
abundance: .
j_gene: TRBJ2-7
len: 14
v_gene: TRBV29-1

CDR3nt: TGTGCCAGCAGCTTAGGTCGACTAGCGGGGAACTCCGAGACCCAGTACTTC
CDR3aa: CASSLGRLAGNSETQYF
d_gene: TRBD2
abundance: .
j_gene: TRBJ2-5
len: 17
v_gene: TRBV7-8